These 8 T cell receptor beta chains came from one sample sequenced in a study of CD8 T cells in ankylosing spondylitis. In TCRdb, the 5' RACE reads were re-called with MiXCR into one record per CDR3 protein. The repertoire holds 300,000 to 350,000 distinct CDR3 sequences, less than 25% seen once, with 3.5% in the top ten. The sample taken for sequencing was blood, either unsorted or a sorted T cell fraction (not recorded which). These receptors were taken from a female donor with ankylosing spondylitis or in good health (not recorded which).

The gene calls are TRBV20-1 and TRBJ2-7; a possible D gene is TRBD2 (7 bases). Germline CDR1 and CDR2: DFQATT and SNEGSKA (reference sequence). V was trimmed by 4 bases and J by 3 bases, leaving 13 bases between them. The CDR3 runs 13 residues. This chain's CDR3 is CSAKRGGSYEQYF. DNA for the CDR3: TGCAGTGCTAAAAGGGGGGGGAGCTACGAGCAGTACTTC.

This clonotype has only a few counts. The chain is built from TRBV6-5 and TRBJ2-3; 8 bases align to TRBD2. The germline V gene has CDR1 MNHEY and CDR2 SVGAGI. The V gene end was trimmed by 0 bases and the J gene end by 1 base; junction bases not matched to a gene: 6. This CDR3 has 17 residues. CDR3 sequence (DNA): TGTGCCAGCAGTTACTCGGCGGGGGGCTGGGGCACAGATACGCAGTATTTT. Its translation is CASSYSAGGWGTDTQYF.

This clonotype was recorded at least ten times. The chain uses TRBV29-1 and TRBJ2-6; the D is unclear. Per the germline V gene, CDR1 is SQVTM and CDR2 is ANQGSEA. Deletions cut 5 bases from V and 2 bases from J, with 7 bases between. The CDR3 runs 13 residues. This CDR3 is CSVRPPGANVLTF. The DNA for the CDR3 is TGCAGCGTTCGGCCACCTGGGGCCAACGTCCTGACTTTC.

As DNA, the CDR3 is TGTGCCAGCAAACGCGGGGGCCTCGCCCAAGAGACCCAGTACTTC. Protein: CASKRGGLAQETQYF. The rearrangement links TRBV6-1 to TRBJ2-5; D may be TRBD2 (7 bases). Trimming shortened V by 7 bases and J by 1 base, and 16 bases separated the two germline ends. The CDR3 has 15 amino acids. CDR1 and CDR2 (germline): MNHNS, SASEGT.

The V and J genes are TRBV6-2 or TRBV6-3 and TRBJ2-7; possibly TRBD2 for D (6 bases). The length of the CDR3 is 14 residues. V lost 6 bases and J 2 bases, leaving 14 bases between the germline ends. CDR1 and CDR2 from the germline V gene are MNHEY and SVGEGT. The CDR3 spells CASSSGTSTYEQYF. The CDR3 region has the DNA TGTGCCAGCAGCTCCGGGACTTCCACCTACGAGCAGTACTTC.

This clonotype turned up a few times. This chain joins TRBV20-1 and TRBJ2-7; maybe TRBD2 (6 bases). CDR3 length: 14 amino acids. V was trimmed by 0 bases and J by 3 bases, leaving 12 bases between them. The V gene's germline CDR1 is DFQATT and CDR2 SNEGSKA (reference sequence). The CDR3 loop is CSARDVAGLYEQYF. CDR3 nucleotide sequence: TGCAGTGCTAGAGATGTCGCGGGGCTCTACGAGCAGTACTTC.

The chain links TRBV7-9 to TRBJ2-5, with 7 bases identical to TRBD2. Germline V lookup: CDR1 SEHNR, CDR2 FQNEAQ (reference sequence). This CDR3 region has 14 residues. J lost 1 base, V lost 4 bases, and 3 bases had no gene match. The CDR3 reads CASSSQRGQETQYF. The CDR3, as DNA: TGTGCCAGCAGCTCACAGCGGGGCCAAGAGACCCAGTACTTC.

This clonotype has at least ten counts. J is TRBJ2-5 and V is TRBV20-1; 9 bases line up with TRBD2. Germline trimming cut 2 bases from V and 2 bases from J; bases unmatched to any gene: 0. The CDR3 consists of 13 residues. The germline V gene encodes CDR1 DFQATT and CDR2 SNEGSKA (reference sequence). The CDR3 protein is CSARLAGQETQYF. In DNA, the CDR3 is TGCAGTGCTAGACTAGCGGGACAAGAGACCCAGTACTTC.